The clone carrying this T cell receptor beta chain was seen just once. The CDR3 length is 13 residues. Germline V lookup: CDR1 SGHRS, CDR2 YFSETQ. Germline trimming cut 2 bases from V and 5 bases from J; bases unmatched to any gene: 2. This sample is part of a study of blood T cell repertoires in COVID-19. Turning to the study itself: From the United States, Italy and Spain came samples of acute and convalescent COVID-19. T cells, B-cell-depleted T cells, or PBMCs supplied cDNA or gDNA.

Study processing details: Amplified reference gene primers provided the basis for estimating nucleated cell counts. Sequencing was performed with immunoSEQ multiplex PCR; in TCRdb, only in-frame clones are kept and a portion is missing. V, J and clone size reflect that table, while D and trimming were determined from the DNA. The sample lists 210,000 or so clones; more than 60% were seen once. The sequence came from a man aged 45-65 years who had recovered from COVID-19. The J gene is TRBJ2-7, the V gene TRBV5-1; 9 positions agree with TRBD2. The specimen sequenced was peripheral blood. The CDR3 bases are TGCGCCAGCAGCTTTGAGCGGGAGGACGAGCAGTACTTC. Protein product: CASSFEREDEQYF. The full variable domain, rest sourced from reference TRBV5-1 and TRBJ2-7, is KAGVTQTPRYLIKTRGQQVTLSCSPISGHRSVSWYQQTPGQGLQFLFEYFSETQRNKGNFPGRFSGRQFSNSRSEMNVSTLELGDSALYLCASSFEREDEQYFGPGTRLTVT.